This T cell receptor beta chain was observed in a study of patients and donors after allogeneic stem cell transplantation. One entry per CDR3 protein, called by TCRdb with MiXCR from the RT-PCR reads. Counted here are approximately 25,000 distinct CDR3 sequences, around 28% occurring once; the ten biggest clones make up around 47%. This clonotype was observed many times. The sequencing sample was made of blood, either unsorted or a sorted T cell fraction (not recorded which). The source of this sequence is a human donor who was either an allogeneic HSCT recipient or a stem cell or donor lymphocyte infusion donor (not recorded which). It is not recorded whose cells these are; they may come from a transplant donor.

The CDR3, as DNA: TGCAGCGCTGAGGGGGGGCTTGCTGCTGGCTACACCTTC. Translation gives CSAEGGLAAGYTF. The chain is built from TRBV29-1 and TRBJ1-2; tentative D call: TRBD1 (6 bases). V gave up 7 bases and J gave up 7 bases, with 19 bases separating them. CDR1 and CDR2 (germline): SQVTM, ANQGSEA. The CDR3 loop spans 13 amino acids.